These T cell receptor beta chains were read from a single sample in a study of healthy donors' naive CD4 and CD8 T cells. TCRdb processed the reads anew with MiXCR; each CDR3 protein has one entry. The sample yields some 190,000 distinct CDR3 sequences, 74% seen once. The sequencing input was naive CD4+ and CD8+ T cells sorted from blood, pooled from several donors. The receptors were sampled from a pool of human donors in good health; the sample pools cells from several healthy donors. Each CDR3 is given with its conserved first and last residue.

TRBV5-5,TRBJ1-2,CASSLAGGRSYGYTF
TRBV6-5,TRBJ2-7,CASRENRVREQYF
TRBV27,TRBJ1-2,CASSAPGGGYTF
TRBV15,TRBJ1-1,CATGLGLSDTEAFF
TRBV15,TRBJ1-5,CATSSEGVLDQPQHF
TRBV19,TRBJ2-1,CASSIEGSSYNEQFF
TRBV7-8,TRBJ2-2,CASSGTFGNPTGELFF
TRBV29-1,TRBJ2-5,CSVVTLLGETQYF
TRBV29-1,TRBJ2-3,CSVEDDADTQYF
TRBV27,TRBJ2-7,CASSFRQGLAGFSSYEQYF
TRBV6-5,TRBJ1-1,CASSYGVGKAEAFF
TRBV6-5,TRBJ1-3,CASSYSGTHGNTIYF
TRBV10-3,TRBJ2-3,CAISLAGASTDTQYF
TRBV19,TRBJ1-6,CASSTLTELNSALHF
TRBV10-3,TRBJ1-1,CAISAPGQSTEAFF
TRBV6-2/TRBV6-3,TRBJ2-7,CASTLTGDFREQYF
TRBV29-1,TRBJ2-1,CSVEARGGTVGNEQFF
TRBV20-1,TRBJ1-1,CSARDFRGNTEAFF
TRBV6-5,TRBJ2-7,CASSRRQGAYEQYF
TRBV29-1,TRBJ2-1,CSVASGSNEQFF
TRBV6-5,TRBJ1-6,CATKGPNSPLHF
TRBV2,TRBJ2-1,CASEGVRNEQFF
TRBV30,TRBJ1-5,CAWSVRQYNQPQHF
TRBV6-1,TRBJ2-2,CASTGEVMDTGELFF
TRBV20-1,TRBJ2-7,CSAEDRGDEQYF
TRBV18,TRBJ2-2,CASSPIAGLSGTGELFF
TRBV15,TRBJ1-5,CATSPGHRDFNQPQHF
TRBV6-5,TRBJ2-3,CASSQLVAEGSDTQYF